This passage covers 9 T cell receptor beta chains from one sample sequenced in a study of read filtering for tumor transcriptome and immune sequencing. The library was built from roughly 400 ng RNA with molecular barcoded adaptors for alpha/delta and beta/gamma chains. TCRdb reprocessed the reads with MiXCR, giving one entry per CDR3 protein. The table lists roughly 130,000 distinct CDR3 sequences, 10% to 15% of them singletons. Sequences were obtained from a population of CD138-negative cells sorted from bone marrow. These receptors were obtained from a donor aged 40 or older with multiple myeloma.

This clonotype was seen repeatedly, ten times or more. The chain couples TRBV5-1 to TRBJ1-1; D is possibly TRBD1 (5 bases). CDR3 length: 15 residues. The germline CDR1 and CDR2 sequences are SGHRS and YFSETQ. V was trimmed by 0 bases and J by 4 bases, leaving 13 bases between them. In DNA form, the CDR3 reads TGCGCCAGCAGCTTGGGAGCGGGGGGTGGCACTGAAGCTTTCTTT. As protein: CASSLGAGGGTEAFF.

This clonotype was seen many times. The V call is TRBV5-1, the J call TRBJ2-1, with 8 bases that match TRBD2. After removal of 4 bases from V and 0 bases from J, the junction contained 15 bases not matched to a gene. Germline V gives CDR1 SGHRS, CDR2 YFSETQ. The CDR3 extends over 19 amino acids. In nucleotides, the CDR3 is TGCGCCAGCAGCCCGGAAGGCGGGGGGTCTTACCGCTCCTACAATGAGCAGTTCTTC. It yields the protein CASSPEGGGSYRSYNEQFF.

This clonotype was seen at least ten times. The chain recombines TRBV10-3 with TRBJ2-5, with 8 bases lining up with TRBD1. The CDR3 spans 16 residues. CDR1 ENHRY and CDR2 SYGVKD come from the germline V gene. The CDR3 here is CASQSGGRDRGETQYF. CDR3 nucleotides: TGTGCTTCACAGTCCGGGGGCCGCGACAGGGGAGAGACCCAGTACTTC.

The chain employs TRBV3-1 and TRBJ2-5; D is possibly TRBD1 (6 bases). V was cut by 0 bases and J by 4 bases, with 9 bases left in between. This CDR3 is 14 amino acids long. Germline CDR1 is LGHDT and CDR2 is YNNKEL (reference sequence). As DNA, the CDR3 is TGTGCCAGCAGCCAAGAACTAGGGGGAGAGACCCAGTACTTC. This codes for CASSQELGGETQYF.

At least ten counts were recorded for this clonotype. The gene calls are TRBV2 and TRBJ1-1; TRBD1 aligns across 9 bases. The germline V gene encodes CDR1 SNHLY and CDR2 FYNNEI. The CDR3 has 17 residues. V was clipped by 3 bases and J by 1 base; unmatched bases: 9. The CDR3: CASSDHPRDRENTEAFF. DNA of the CDR3: TGTGCCAGCAGTGACCACCCCCGGGACAGGGAGAACACTGAAGCTTTCTTT.

This clonotype came up many times. V gene TRBV6-1 combines with J gene TRBJ2-2, with TRBD2 matching over 11 bases. The V gene's germline CDR1 is MNHNS and CDR2 SASEGT. The CDR3 consists of 16 residues. The V and J ends lost 4 bases and 2 bases, in that order; junction bases with no gene match: 3. CDR3 nucleotides: TGTGCCAGCAGTGTTCTAGCGGGAGGTAACACCGGGGAGCTGTTTTTT. It is translated as CASSVLAGGNTGELFF.

This clonotype came up many times. The rearrangement joins TRBV20-1 to TRBJ2-3; TRBD1 might be the D (6 bases). Germline V gives CDR1 DFQATT, CDR2 SNEGSKA (reference sequence). The CDR3 is made up of 16 amino acids. The V gene lost 3 bases and the J gene lost 0 bases, with 16 bases spanning the gap. As DNA, the CDR3 is TGCAGTGCTAGGGCCCTAGACAGGCGCAGCACAGATACGCAGTATTTT. Its translation: CSARALDRRSTDTQYF.

The chain joins TRBV5-1 to TRBJ2-3; 7 bases align to TRBD2. CDR3 length equals 16 residues. CDR1 is SGHRS, CDR2 YFSETQ, per germline. V dropped 1 base and J dropped 2; count of bases not matched to a gene: 7. CDR3 DNA: TGCGCCAGCAGCTTGACCCCTAGCGGCTCCACAGATACGCAGTATTTT. Protein: CASSLTPSGSTDTQYF.

V usage is TRBV5-1 and J usage is TRBJ1-3; D is unclear. This CDR3 spans 14 amino acids. The germline V gene has CDR1 SGHRS and CDR2 YFSETQ. Trimming pared 4 bases from V and 0 bases from J, leaving 8 bases between. This CDR3 reads CASSPPGSGNTIYF. Written as DNA, the CDR3 is TGCGCCAGCAGCCCCCCGGGCTCTGGAAACACCATATATTTT. The full variable domain, in which reference TRBV5-1 and TRBJ1-3 provide the parts outside the CDR3, is KAGVTQTPRYLIKTRGQQVTLSCSPISGHRSVSWYQQTPGQGLQFLFEYFSETQRNKGNFPGRFSGRQFSNSRSEMNVSTLELGDSALYLCASSPPGSGNTIYFGEGSWLTVV.